This TCR beta chain was sequenced for a study of cytomegalovirus exposure and HLA in healthy donors. Donors had nominal health at sampling but likely had unrecorded immune exposures. PCR amplification relied on 60 Vbeta primers (plus 13 Jbeta primers). Sequencing was performed with immunoSEQ multiplex PCR; in TCRdb, only in-frame clones are kept and a portion is missing. The sample yields some 86,000 clones, roughly 70% seen once. Germline values: CDR1 SGHNT, CDR2 YYREEE (reference sequence). V dropped 2 bases and J dropped 3 bases, with 10 bases sitting between them. The CDR3 loop spans 14 amino acids.

The sample consisted of PBMCs. The receptor was derived from a man aged 30 to 39 in good health and CMV-seronegative. The rearrangement uses TRBV5-4 and TRBJ2-3; a weak D match, TRBD1 (6 bases). The CDR3 region is CASSLWTDTDTQYF. In DNA, the CDR3 is TGTGCCAGCAGCTTATGGACAGATACAGATACGCAGTATTTT. Complete variable domain (other parts from reference TRBV5-4 and TRBJ2-3): ETGVTQSPTHLIKTRGQQVTLRCSSQSGHNTVSWYQQALGQGPQFIFQYYREEENGRGNFPPRFSGLQFPNYSSELNVNALELDDSALYLCASSLWTDTDTQYFGPGTRLTVL.